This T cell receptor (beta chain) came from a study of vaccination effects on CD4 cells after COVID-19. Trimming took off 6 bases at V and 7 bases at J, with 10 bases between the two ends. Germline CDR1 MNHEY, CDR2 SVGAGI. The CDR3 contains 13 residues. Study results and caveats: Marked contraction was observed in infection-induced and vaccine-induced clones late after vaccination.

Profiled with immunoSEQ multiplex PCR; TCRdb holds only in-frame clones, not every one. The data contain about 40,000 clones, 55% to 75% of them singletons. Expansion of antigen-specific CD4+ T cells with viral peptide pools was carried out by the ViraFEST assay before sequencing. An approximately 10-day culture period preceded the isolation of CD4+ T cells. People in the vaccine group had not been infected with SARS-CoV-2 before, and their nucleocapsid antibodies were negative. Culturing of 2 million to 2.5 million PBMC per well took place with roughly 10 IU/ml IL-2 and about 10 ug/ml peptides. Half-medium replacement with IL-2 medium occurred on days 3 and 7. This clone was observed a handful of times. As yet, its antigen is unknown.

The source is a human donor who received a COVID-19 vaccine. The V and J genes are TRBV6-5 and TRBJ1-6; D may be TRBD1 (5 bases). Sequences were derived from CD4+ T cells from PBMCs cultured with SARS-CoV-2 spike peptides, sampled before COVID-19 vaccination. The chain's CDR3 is CASSPRANSPLHF. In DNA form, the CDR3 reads TGTGCCAGCAGCCCCAGGGCAAATTCACCCCTCCACTTT.